This passage covers 20 T cell receptor beta chains from one sample sequenced in a study of monozygotic twins with inflammatory bowel disease. TCRdb re-called the 5' RACE reads and gives one entry per CDR3 protein, without DNA. This table holds about 300,000 distinct CDR3 sequences. Material: blood. Receptors were obtained from a human donor with ulcerative colitis or Crohn's disease, or a healthy co-twin of an affected twin (not recorded which).

The gene calls are TRBV4-2 and TRBJ2-2. Germline lookup yields CDR1 LGHNA and CDR2 YNFKEQ. This CDR3 is built from 15 residues. The chain's CDR3 is CASSQDASRTGELFF.

The chain carries TRBV5-1 and TRBJ2-3; the D call from TCRdb, TRBD1, cannot be confirmed without DNA. Germline values: CDR1 SGHRS, CDR2 YFSETQ. CDR3 length: 14 residues. CDR3 sequence reads: CASAPAVSTDTQYF.

The V and J genes are TRBV7-2 and TRBJ2-6. The CDR3 runs to 15 residues. Germline V gene sequence: CDR1 SGHTA, CDR2 FQGNSA. The CDR3 sequence: CASSRDKTGANVLTF.

The CDR3 is CASRETGSQSYEQYF. V usage is TRBV6-1 and J usage is TRBJ2-7; without DNA, the TCRdb call of TRBD1 cannot be checked. CDR1 and CDR2 from the germline V gene are MNHNS and SASEGT. CDR3 length equals 15 residues.

The V and J genes are TRBV20-1 and TRBJ2-5; checking the TCRdb D call of TRBD2 is not possible without DNA. Germline CDR1 reads DFQATT; CDR2 reads SNEGSKA (reference sequence). This CDR3 region has 15 residues. The chain's CDR3 is CSASRSGALQETQYF.

This chain links TRBV14 with TRBJ2-1. CDR1 and CDR2 from the germline V gene are SGHDN and FVKESK. The CDR3 contains 14 residues. The CDR3 spells CASSQDYRNNEQFF.

This chain connects TRBV6-2 or TRBV6-3 to TRBJ2-5. CDR1 is MNHEY and CDR2 is SVGEGT in the germline V gene. The CDR3 extends over 13 amino acids. CDR3 loop: CASSYSVRETQYF.

V is TRBV23-1 and J is TRBJ2-1; TCRdb designates TRBD1, a call that cannot be tested without DNA. TRBV23-1 is identified as an open reading frame with a role that is uncertain. The CDR3 covers 20 residues. The CDR3 region is CASSGQRDRDRGMSYNEQFF.

The CDR3 loop reads CASTKTGGRVGELFF. V and J are TRBV28 and TRBJ2-2; TCRdb's D call of TRBD1 is untestable without DNA. CDR3 length equals 15 residues. The germline V gene encodes CDR1 MDHEN and CDR2 SYDVKM.

The genes are TRBV2 and TRBJ2-5. The germline V gene encodes CDR1 SNHLY and CDR2 FYNNEI. The CDR3 consists of 14 residues. CDR3 protein: CASSEALTLGTQYF.

The genes are TRBV27 and TRBJ2-2; with no DNA, the TCRdb D assignment of TRBD2 cannot be verified. This CDR3 contains 17 residues. Germline values: CDR1 MNHEY, CDR2 SMNVEV (reference sequence). The CDR3 protein is CASLSLRLAGLTGELFF.

This rearrangement joins TRBV7-9 to TRBJ1-1; the D call from TCRdb, TRBD1, cannot be confirmed without DNA. CDR1 and CDR2 from the germline V gene are SEHNR and FQNEAQ (reference sequence). The CDR3 contains 16 residues. CDR3 residues: CASSFIGGGRDTEAFF.

The chain is built from TRBV4-3 and TRBJ1-4; TCRdb's D call, TRBD1, is unchecked because there is no DNA. Germline V gene lookup returns CDR1 LGHNA and CDR2 YSLEER. CDR3 length: 14 residues. This chain's CDR3 is CASSPRQGSEKLFF.

The chain is built from TRBV5-1 and TRBJ2-2. This CDR3 is built from 18 residues. CDR1 is SGHRS and CDR2 is YFSETQ in the germline V gene. The CDR3 sequence: CASSLFTVNMPNTGELFF. Drawing the rest from reference TRBV5-1 and TRBJ2-2, the complete variable domain is KAGVTQTPRYLIKTRGQQVTLSCSPISGHRSVSWYQQTPGQGLQFLFEYFSETQRNKGNFPGRFSGRQFSNSRSEMNVSTLELGDSALYLCASSLFTVNMPNTGELFFGEGSRLTVL.

This chain uses TRBV6-5 with TRBJ2-5; the TCRdb D gene call, TRBD1, has no DNA to confirm it. The V gene's germline CDR1 is MNHEY and CDR2 SVGAGI. The CDR3 totals 12 residues. The CDR3 sequence: CASTGAWETQYF.

The CDR3 spells CASSLDSLYQPQHF. The V call is TRBV12-3 or TRBV12-4, the J call TRBJ1-5; checking the TCRdb D call of TRBD1 is not possible without DNA. The CDR3 spans 14 residues.

This chain joins TRBV12-3 or TRBV12-4 and TRBJ1-6; TCRdb returns TRBD1, unconfirmable since there is no DNA. CDR3 size: 14 residues. The CDR3 loop is CASSVRGGNSPLHF.

V and J are TRBV9 and TRBJ1-5; TCRdb names TRBD1, which stays unverified in the absence of DNA. The CDR3 covers 18 residues. Germline CDR1 and CDR2: SGDLS and YYNGEE. The CDR3 is CASSGRGARGNSNQPQHF.

The chain carries TRBV12-3 or TRBV12-4 and TRBJ1-2. The CDR3 is made up of 11 amino acids. Here the CDR3 reads CASSYSYGYTF.

The J gene is TRBJ2-3, the V gene TRBV9; TCRdb indicates TRBD1, and absent DNA this call remains unverified. Looked up from germline, CDR1 is SGDLS and CDR2 is YYNGEE. The CDR3 runs to 14 residues. CDR3 residues: CASSVGQGRDTQYF.